A selection of T cell receptor beta chains follows, all from one sample in a study of blood T cell repertoires in COVID-19. TCRdb's copy holds only in-frame clones and misses some; the assay was immunoSEQ multiplex PCR. This table has approximately 300,000 clones, around 82% appearing once. Sample: peripheral blood. These TCRs come from a person aged 70 to 79 with COVID-19, enrolled during active disease. The CDR3 runs from the conserved cysteine through the conserved F or W. A D gene is named only where the DNA matches it firmly. Only some rows state a clone size, as once, few, many or a class for expanded clones.

d_gene	abundance	v_gene	j_gene	CDR3nt	CDR3aa
.	.	TRBV7-6	TRBJ2-7	TGTGCCAGCAGCTCCGGGGTCCTACGCCACGAGCAGTACTTC	CASSSGVLRHEQYF
TRBD2	.	TRBV18	TRBJ2-7	TGTGCCAGCTCACCGGGACTAGCGACGTACGAGCAGTACTTC	CASSPGLATYEQYF
.	.	TRBV11-2	TRBJ1-4	TGTGCCAGCAGCCATTACCAGGTTAATGAAAAACTGTTTTTT	CASSHYQVNEKLFF
TRBD1	.	TRBV6-5	TRBJ2-7	TGTGCCAGCAGCAACCCCGGACAGGGGGATGAGCAGTACTTC	CASSNPGQGDEQYF
.	.	TRBV27	TRBJ2-7	TGTGCCAGCGGCATCAAACAGGGCTACGAGCAGTACTTC	CASGIKQGYEQYF
TRBD1	.	TRBV18	TRBJ2-3	TGTGCCAGCTCGTCGAGACAGGGTTCTACAGATACGCAGTATTTT	CASSSRQGSTDTQYF
.	.	TRBV28	TRBJ2-7	TGTGCCAGCAGCCCTCCCCCAGGGTACTACGAGCAGTACTTC	CASSPPPGYYEQYF
TRBD2	.	TRBV5-6	TRBJ2-1	TGTGCCAGCAGCTTGGTTCTAGCGGGAGGGATCGAATACAATGAGCAGTTCTTC	CASSLVLAGGIEYNEQFF
.	.	TRBV5-5	TRBJ2-7	TGTGCCAGCAGCCGAGGCGGAACCTACGAGCAGTACTTC	CASSRGGTYEQYF
TRBD1	.	TRBV6-5	TRBJ1-1	TGTGCCAGCAGGTTAGGGACAGCCGTGAACACTGAAGCTTTCTTT	CASRLGTAVNTEAFF
.	few	TRBV7-2	TRBJ2-3	TGTGCCAGCAGCTACAGGAGTGGTGACGCAGATACGCAGTATTTT	CASSYRSGDADTQYF
TRBD2	.	TRBV30	TRBJ2-1	TGTGCCTGGATTGCGGGAGGGAAGAGCTCCTACAATGAGCAGTTCTTC	CAWIAGGKSSYNEQFF
.	.	TRBV19	TRBJ2-1	TGTGCCAGTAGTATAACTTTGAGCTCGGAGCAGTTCTTC	CASSITLSSEQFF
.	.	TRBV4-3	TRBJ2-1	TGCGCCAGCAGCCGGGGCAAGGGGTCCTACAATGAGCAGTTCTTC	CASSRGKGSYNEQFF
.	.	TRBV19	TRBJ1-4	TGTGCCAGTAGTGGGAGGGGCGCACATAATGAAAAACTGTTTTTT	CASSGRGAHNEKLFF
.	.	TRBV6-6	TRBJ1-4	TGTGCCAGCAGTTACAGCGGCGTACTGTTTTTT	CASSYSGVLFF
.	.	TRBV3-1/TRBV3-2	TRBJ1-1	TGTGCCAGCAGCCATATGAACACTGAAGCTTTCTTT	CASSHMNTEAFF
TRBD2	.	TRBV28	TRBJ2-7	TGTGCCAGCAGTTTAGGGACTAGAAACTACGAGCAGTACTTC	CASSLGTRNYEQYF
TRBD1	.	TRBV2	TRBJ2-5	TGTGCCAGCAGTGTCGGACAGGGTGTGGGAGAGACCCAGTACTTC	CASSVGQGVGETQYF
.	.	TRBV2	TRBJ1-1	TGTGCCAGCAGTGAAGACAGGCCAGCCTGGTGGACTGAAGCTTTCTTT	CASSEDRPAWWTEAFF
.	.	TRBV14	TRBJ1-2	TGTGCCAGCAGCCCCCGGGTGAGCTATGGCTACACCTTC	CASSPRVSYGYTF
.	.	TRBV12-3/TRBV12-4	TRBJ1-4	TGTGCCAGCAGTGGAACAAGGGGTGAAAAACTGTTTTTT	CASSGTRGEKLFF
.	.	TRBV5-6	TRBJ1-5	TGTGCCAGCAGCGGTTGGGGTGGGGCAATCAATCAGCCCCAGCATTTT	CASSGWGGAINQPQHF
TRBD1	.	TRBV10-3	TRBJ2-5	TGTGCCATCAGTGACTACAGGGGGGAGACCCAGTACTTC	CAISDYRGETQYF
.	.	TRBV28	TRBJ1-2	TGTGCCAGCAGTGGTCGGGCGGGATATGGCTACACCTTC	CASSGRAGYGYTF
.	.	TRBV24-1	TRBJ2-1	TGTGCCACCAGTGATCCCCCGGGGGTCCGTGGGATCAATGAGCAGTTCTTC	CATSDPPGVRGINEQFF
TRBD1	.	TRBV6-6	TRBJ1-4	TGTGCCAGCAGTGACAGGGCACGAAATGAAAAACTGTTTTTT	CASSDRARNEKLFF
.	.	TRBV5-6	TRBJ2-7	TGTGCCAGCAGCGATACGTGGGGGCGAGCCGACTTC	CASSDTWGRADF
TRBD1	.	TRBV6-5	TRBJ2-7	TGTGCCAGTTCAGGGGGCAACTACGAGCAGTACTTC	CASSGGNYEQYF
TRBD1	.	TRBV7-2	TRBJ1-3	TGTGCCAGCAGCTTATTGCAGGGGGCTTTGGGAAACACCATATATTTT	CASSLLQGALGNTIYF
.	.	TRBV19	TRBJ2-5	TGTGCCAGTAGTATGGGGGGAGGACCGTATGAGACCCAGTACTTC	CASSMGGGPYETQYF
.	few	TRBV11-1	TRBJ2-7	TGTGCCAGCAGCTTAACGGGAAGGACTAACGAGCAGTACTTC	CASSLTGRTNEQYF
.	.	TRBV4-3	TRBJ1-1	TGCGCCAGCAGCCTAATTGGGAGTACTGAAGCTTTCTTT	CASSLIGSTEAFF
TRBD1	.	TRBV6-6	TRBJ1-1	TGTGCCAGCATCTACACAGGGGGCGCGAGGACTGAAGCTTTCTTT	CASIYTGGARTEAFF
.	.	TRBV5-4	TRBJ1-2	TGTGCCAGCCGCGACAGGCGGGGGTATGGCTACACCTTC	CASRDRRGYGYTF
.	.	TRBV19	TRBJ1-5	TGTGCCAGTAGTATTGCGGGAAGTGGCAATCAGCCCCAGCATTTT	CASSIAGSGNQPQHF
.	.	TRBV7-2	TRBJ1-6	TGTGCCAGCAGCTTAGCGTTTCCGGGAACCCTCCACTTT	CASSLAFPGTLHF
.	.	TRBV5-1	TRBJ1-5	TGCGCCAGCAGCCCCGGGAGCAGGGACGATCAGCCCCAGCATTTT	CASSPGSRDDQPQHF
TRBD1	.	TRBV28	TRBJ1-4	TGTGCCAGCAGCAGGGGGCGCGGAAAACTGTTTTTT	CASSRGRGKLFF
TRBD2	.	TRBV11-2	TRBJ2-1	TGTGCCAGCAGCTTAGTTCTAGCGGGAGCCAATGAGCAGTTCTTC	CASSLVLAGANEQFF
TRBD2	few	TRBV7-9	TRBJ2-1	TGTGCCAGCAGCTCACTAGCGGGAGTTTCTGAGCAGTTCTTC	CASSSLAGVSEQFF
.	.	TRBV7-6	TRBJ2-7	TGTGCCAGCAGCTTAAGCCCCGACGGGTACGAGCAGTACTTC	CASSLSPDGYEQYF
TRBD1	.	TRBV6-2/TRBV6-3	TRBJ2-6	TGTGCCAGCAGTTACCCTTTGCTTCGGGACAGCTACTCTGGGGCCAACGTCCTGACTTTC	CASSYPLLRDSYSGANVLTF
.	.	TRBV7-8	TRBJ1-5	TGTGCCAGCAGCTTAGGGTCGGCGGGTGGCAATCAGCCCCAGCATTTT	CASSLGSAGGNQPQHF
.	.	TRBV5-4	TRBJ2-3	TGTGCCAGCAGCTTGCATTGGGGCGATACGCAGTATTTT	CASSLHWGDTQYF
TRBD1	.	TRBV5-1	TRBJ1-3	TGCGCCAGCAGCACCACAGGGGAAGGAAACACCATATATTTT	CASSTTGEGNTIYF
TRBD2	.	TRBV28	TRBJ2-7	TGTGCCAGCAGTCCCGGACTAGTTCCCAGATTCAGCTCCTACGAGCAGTACTTC	CASSPGLVPRFSSYEQYF
TRBD1	once	TRBV7-2	TRBJ2-5	TGTGCCAGCAGTAAACATCCGGGACAGGTCAAGACCCAGTACTTC	CASSKHPGQVKTQYF
.	.	TRBV18	TRBJ2-3	TGTGCCAGCTCTCACCGGAGGGGAGAGTCAGATACGCAGTATTTT	CASSHRRGESDTQYF
.	.	TRBV7-2	TRBJ2-7	TGTGCCAGCAGCTTAGGTTCCGGGACAACCTACGAGCAGTACTTC	CASSLGSGTTYEQYF
TRBD2	.	TRBV9	TRBJ2-3	TGTGCCAGCAGCGTAAGACTAGCGGGAGGTTCAGATACGCAGTATTTT	CASSVRLAGGSDTQYF
TRBD1	.	TRBV7-8	TRBJ1-2	TGTGCCAGCAGCCCAAGGACAGGGGTGACCTTAAACTATGGCTACACCTTC	CASSPRTGVTLNYGYTF
TRBD2	.	TRBV10-3	TRBJ2-1	TGTGCCATCAGTGGACTAGCGGGAGGCGCATACAATGAGCAGTTCTTC	CAISGLAGGAYNEQFF
TRBD1	.	TRBV5-1	TRBJ2-5	TGCGCCAGCAGCTTAGACCCTGTTGGGACAGGAAGAACCAAAGAGACCCAGTACTTC	CASSLDPVGTGRTKETQYF
.	.	TRBV5-6	TRBJ2-7	TGTGCCAGCAGCTTGGGCAGGGGATTCTACGAGCAGTACTTC	CASSLGRGFYEQYF
.	once	TRBV5-6	TRBJ2-7	TGTGCCAGCAGCTTGACAGGCGACTACGAGCAGTACTTC	CASSLTGDYEQYF
TRBD1	.	TRBV4-2	TRBJ2-3	TGTGCCAGCAGCCAGAACCCGGGACAGGCACCCACAGATACGCAGTATTTT	CASSQNPGQAPTDTQYF